This section outlines one T cell receptor beta chain sequence together with its context. How the authors handled the data: Estimated nucleated cell counts came from reference gene primer amplification. Method: immunoSEQ multiplex PCR; TCRdb's copy keeps in-frame clones and lacks some. That table furnishes V, J and clone size, whereas the DNA furnished D and trimming. The sample has fewer than 300,000 clones; around 89% are singletons. This sample was included in a study of blood T cell repertoires in COVID-19. Sequenced: peripheral blood. The TCR comes from a woman in her thirties or forties who had recovered from COVID-19.

CDR3 amino acids: CASSYAGSRTEAFF. In DNA, the CDR3 is TGTGCCAGCAGTTACGCCGGGAGCCGCACTGAAGCTTTCTTT. This rearrangement joins TRBV3-1 (or the pseudogene TRBV3-2) to TRBJ1-1; D call uncertain. The V end lost 6 bases, the J end lost 4 bases, and 15 bases lay between the germline ends. The CDR3 is 14 amino acids. Germline V gives CDR1 LGHDT, CDR2 YNNKEL (reference sequence).